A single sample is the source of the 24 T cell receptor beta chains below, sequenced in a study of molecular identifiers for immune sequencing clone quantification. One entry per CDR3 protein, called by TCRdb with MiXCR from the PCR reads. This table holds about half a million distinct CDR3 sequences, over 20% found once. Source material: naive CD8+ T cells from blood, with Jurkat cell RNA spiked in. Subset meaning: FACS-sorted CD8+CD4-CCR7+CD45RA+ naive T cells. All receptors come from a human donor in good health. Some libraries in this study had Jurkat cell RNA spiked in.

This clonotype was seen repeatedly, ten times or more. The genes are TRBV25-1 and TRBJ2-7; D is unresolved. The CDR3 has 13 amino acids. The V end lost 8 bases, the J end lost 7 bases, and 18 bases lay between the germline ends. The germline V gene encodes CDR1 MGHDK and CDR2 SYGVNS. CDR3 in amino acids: CASALGITTEQYF. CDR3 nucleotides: TGTGCCAGCGCCCTCGGTATTACGACGGAGCAGTACTTC.

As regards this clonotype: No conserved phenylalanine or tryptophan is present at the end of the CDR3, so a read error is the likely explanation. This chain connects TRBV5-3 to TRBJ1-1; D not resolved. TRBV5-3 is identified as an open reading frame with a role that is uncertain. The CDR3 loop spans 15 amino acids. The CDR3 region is CASSLLAGRATEAFS. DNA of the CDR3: TGTGCCAGCAGCTTGTTAGCGGGGAGGGCCACTGAAGCTTTCTCT.

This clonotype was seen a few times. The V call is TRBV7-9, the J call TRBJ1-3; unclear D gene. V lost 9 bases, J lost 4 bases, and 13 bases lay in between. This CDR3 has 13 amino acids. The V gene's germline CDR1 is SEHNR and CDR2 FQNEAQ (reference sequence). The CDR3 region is CASFLLPGNTIYF. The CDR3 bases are TGTGCCAGTTTCCTTCTCCCCGGAAACACCATATATTTT.

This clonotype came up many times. DNA of the CDR3: TGTGCCAGCAGCTTAATGGCAGCCGACGAGCAGTACTTC. Amino acids: CASSLMAADEQYF. The chain is built from TRBV7-9 and TRBJ2-7; D ambiguous. The CDR3 loop spans 13 amino acids. V was pared by 2 bases and J by 5 bases, with 10 bases between. CDR1 SEHNR and CDR2 FQNEAQ come from the germline V gene (reference sequence).

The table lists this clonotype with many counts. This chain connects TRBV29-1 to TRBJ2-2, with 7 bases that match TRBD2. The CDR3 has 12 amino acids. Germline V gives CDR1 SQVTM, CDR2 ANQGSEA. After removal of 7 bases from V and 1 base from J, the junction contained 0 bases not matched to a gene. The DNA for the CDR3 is TGCAGCGGGGAGGGGAACACCGGGGAGCTGTTTTTT. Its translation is CSGEGNTGELFF.

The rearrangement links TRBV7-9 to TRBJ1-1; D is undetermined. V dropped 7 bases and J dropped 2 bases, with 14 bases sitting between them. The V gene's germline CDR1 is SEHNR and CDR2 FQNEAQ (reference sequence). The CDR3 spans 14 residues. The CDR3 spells CASNYAETNTEAFF. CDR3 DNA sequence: TGTGCCAGCAATTATGCGGAGACCAACACTGAAGCTTTCTTT.

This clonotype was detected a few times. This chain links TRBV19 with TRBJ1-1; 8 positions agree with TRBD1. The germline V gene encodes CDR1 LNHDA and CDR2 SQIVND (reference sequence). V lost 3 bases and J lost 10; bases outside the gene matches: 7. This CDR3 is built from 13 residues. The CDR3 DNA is TGTGCCAGTAGTATGATGTCAGGGGGCCCAGCTTTCTTT. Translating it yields CASSMMSGGPAFF. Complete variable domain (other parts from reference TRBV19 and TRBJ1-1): DGGITQSPKYLFRKEGQNVTLSCEQNLNHDAMYWYRQDPGQGLRLIYYSQIVNDFQKGDIAEGYSVSREKKESFPLTVTSAQKNPTAFYLCASSMMSGGPAFFGQGTRLTVV.

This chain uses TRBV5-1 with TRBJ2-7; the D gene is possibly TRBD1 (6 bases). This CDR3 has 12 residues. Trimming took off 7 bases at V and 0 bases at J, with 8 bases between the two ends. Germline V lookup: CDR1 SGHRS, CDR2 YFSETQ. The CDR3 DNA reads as TGCGCCAGCTGGGACAACTCCTACGAGCAGTACTTC. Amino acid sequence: CASWDNSYEQYF. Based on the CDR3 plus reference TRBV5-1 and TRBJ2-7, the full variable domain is KAGVTQTPRYLIKTRGQQVTLSCSPISGHRSVSWYQQTPGQGLQFLFEYFSETQRNKGNFPGRFSGRQFSNSRSEMNVSTLELGDSALYLCASWDNSYEQYFGPGTRLTVT.

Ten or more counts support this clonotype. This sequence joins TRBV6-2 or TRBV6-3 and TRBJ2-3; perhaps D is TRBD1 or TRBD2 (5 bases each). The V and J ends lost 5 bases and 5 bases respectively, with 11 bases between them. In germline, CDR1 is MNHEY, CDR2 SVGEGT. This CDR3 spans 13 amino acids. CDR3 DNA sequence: TGTGCCAGCAGTACTAGTAGGGGAGATACGCAGTATTTT. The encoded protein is CASSTSRGDTQYF.

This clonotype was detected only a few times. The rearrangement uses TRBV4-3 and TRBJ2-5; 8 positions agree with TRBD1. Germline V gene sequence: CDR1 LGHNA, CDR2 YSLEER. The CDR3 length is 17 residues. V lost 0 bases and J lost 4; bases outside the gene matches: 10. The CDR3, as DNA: TGCGCCAGCAGCCAAGATCGGGCGGAGACAGGGGTAGAGACCCAGTACTTC. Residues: CASSQDRAETGVETQYF.

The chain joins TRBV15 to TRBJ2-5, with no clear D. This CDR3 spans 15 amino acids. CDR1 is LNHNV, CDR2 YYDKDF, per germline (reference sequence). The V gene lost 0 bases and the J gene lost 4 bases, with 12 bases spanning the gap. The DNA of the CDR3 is TGTGCCACCAGCAGAGATCCCGGCAGCCGAGAGACCCAGTACTTC. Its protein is CATSRDPGSRETQYF.

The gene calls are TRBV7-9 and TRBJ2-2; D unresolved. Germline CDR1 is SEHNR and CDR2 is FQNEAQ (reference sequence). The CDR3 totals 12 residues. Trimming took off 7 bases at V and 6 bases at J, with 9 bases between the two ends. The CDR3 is CASIISAGELFF. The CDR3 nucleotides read TGTGCCAGCATCATCTCCGCCGGGGAGCTGTTTTTT.

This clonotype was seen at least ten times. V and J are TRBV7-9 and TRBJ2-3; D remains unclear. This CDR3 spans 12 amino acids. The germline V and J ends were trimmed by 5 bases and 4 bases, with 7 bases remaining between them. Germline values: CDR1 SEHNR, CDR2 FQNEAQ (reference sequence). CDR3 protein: CASSPRPDTQYF. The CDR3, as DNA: TGTGCCAGCAGCCCTAGGCCAGATACGCAGTATTTT.

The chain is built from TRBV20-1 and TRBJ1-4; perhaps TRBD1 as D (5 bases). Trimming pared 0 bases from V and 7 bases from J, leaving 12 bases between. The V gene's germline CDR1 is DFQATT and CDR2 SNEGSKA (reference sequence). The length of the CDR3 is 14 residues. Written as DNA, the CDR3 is TGCAGTGCTAGAGATCAGGGTTCTCTTGAAAAACTGTTTTTT. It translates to CSARDQGSLEKLFF.

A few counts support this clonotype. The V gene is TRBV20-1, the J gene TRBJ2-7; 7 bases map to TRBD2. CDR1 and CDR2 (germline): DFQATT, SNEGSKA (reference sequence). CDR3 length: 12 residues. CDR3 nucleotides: TGCAGCGGTAGGCGGGGGATTTACGAGCAGTACTTC. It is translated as CSGRRGIYEQYF.

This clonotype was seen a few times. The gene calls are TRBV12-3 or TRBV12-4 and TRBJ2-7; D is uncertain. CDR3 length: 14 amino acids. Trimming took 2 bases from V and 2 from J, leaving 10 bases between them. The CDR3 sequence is CASSLSLEAYEQYF. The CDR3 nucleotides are TGTGCCAGCAGTTTATCCCTAGAAGCCTACGAGCAGTACTTC.

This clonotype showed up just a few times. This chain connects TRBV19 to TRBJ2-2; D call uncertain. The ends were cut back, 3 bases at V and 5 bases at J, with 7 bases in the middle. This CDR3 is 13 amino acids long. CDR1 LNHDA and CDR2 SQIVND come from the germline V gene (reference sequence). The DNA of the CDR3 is TGTGCCAGTAGTATGGGTCCAACCGGGGAGCTGTTTTTT. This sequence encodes CASSMGPTGELFF.

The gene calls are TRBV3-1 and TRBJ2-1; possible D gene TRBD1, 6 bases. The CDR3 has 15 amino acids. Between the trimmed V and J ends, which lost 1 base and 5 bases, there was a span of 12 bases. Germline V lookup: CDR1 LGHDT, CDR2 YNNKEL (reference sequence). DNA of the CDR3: TGTGCCAGCAGCCAAGGGGGGCTTTTTCACAATGAGCAGTTCTTC. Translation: CASSQGGLFHNEQFF.

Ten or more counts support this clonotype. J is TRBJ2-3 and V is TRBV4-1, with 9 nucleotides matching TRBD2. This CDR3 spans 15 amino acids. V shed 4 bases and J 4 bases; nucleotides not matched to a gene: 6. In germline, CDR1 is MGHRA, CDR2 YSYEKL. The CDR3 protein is CASSPPGLAADTQYF. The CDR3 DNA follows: TGCGCCAGCAGCCCGCCGGGACTAGCCGCAGATACGCAGTATTTT.

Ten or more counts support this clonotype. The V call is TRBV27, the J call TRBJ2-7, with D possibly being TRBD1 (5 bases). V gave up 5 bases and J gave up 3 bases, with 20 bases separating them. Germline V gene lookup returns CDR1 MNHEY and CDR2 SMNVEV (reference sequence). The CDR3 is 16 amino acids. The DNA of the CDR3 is TGTGCCAGCAGTCCATTAGGGGTCACCGGAGACTACGAGCAGTACTTC. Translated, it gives CASSPLGVTGDYEQYF.

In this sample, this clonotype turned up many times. This CDR3 reads CASSATASRSYEQYF. The DNA of the CDR3 is TGTGCCAGCAGCGCGACAGCCTCTCGCTCCTACGAGCAGTACTTC. V and J are TRBV5-6 and TRBJ2-7, with a possible D match to TRBD1 (5 bases). CDR1 SGHDT and CDR2 YYEEEE come from the germline V gene. V lost 4 bases to trimming and J lost 0 bases, with 14 bases between them. This CDR3 contains 15 residues.

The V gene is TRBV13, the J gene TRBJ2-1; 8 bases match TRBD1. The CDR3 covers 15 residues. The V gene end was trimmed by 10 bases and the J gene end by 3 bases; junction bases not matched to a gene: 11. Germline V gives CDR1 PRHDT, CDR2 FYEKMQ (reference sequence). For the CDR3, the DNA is TGTGCCATCGAATCGACAGGGGCCATCTACAATGAGCAGTTCTTC. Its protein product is CAIESTGAIYNEQFF.

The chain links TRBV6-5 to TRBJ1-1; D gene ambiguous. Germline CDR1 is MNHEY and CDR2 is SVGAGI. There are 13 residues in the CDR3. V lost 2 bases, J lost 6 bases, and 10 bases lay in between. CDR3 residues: CASSYAGISEAFF. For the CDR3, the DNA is TGTGCCAGCAGTTACGCCGGGATTTCTGAAGCTTTCTTT.

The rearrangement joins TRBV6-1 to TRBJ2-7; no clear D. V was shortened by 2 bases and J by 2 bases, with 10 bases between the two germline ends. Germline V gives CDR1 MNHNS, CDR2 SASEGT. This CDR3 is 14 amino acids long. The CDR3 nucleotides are TGTGCCAGCAGTGAATTTAAGGTTCCCTACGAGCAGTACTTC. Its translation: CASSEFKVPYEQYF.